One and the same sample provided the 24 T cell receptor beta chains below, sequenced in a study of shared clonotypes between healthy human individuals. The data were produced by immunoSEQ multiplex PCR, yet TCRdb's version contains in-frame clones alone and is incomplete. The sample holds about 1 million clones, about 80% seen once. Sequencing was carried out using memory CD4+ T cells sorted from blood. Subset: CD45RA-negative fraction. Source of these receptors: a man younger than 30 in good health.

The V gene is TRBV7-2, the J gene TRBJ2-3; TRBD2 is a possible D gene (5 bases). Trimming left V 3 bases short and J 1 base short, with 11 bases between. The CDR3 loop spans 15 amino acids. Germline values: CDR1 SGHTA, CDR2 FQGNSA. CDR3 protein: CASSLSGFGTDTQYF. DNA for the CDR3: TGTGCCAGCAGCTTGTCGGGGTTTGGCACAGATACGCAGTATTTT.

This rearrangement joins TRBV4-1 to TRBJ1-2, with a weak D call TRBD1 (5 bases). Germline assignment: CDR1 MGHRA and CDR2 YSYEKL. Trimming pared 2 bases from V and 9 bases from J, leaving 13 bases between. The CDR3 sequence is 13 residues long. The CDR3 DNA sequence: TGCGCCAGCAGCCAAAATAATCAGGGCCGCTACACCTTC. This gives the protein CASSQNNQGRYTF.

This chain uses TRBV30 with TRBJ1-3; D gene ambiguous. V lost 1 base and J 1 base, leaving 14 bases between the germline ends. Germline values: CDR1 GTSNPN, CDR2 SVGIG (reference sequence). The CDR3 extends over 16 amino acids. For the CDR3, the DNA is TGTGCCTGGAGTGGAGGTTCTCGGCAGTCTGGAAACACCATATATTTT. This translates into CAWSGGSRQSGNTIYF.

This chain connects TRBV10-3 to TRBJ1-1, with D maybe TRBD1 (6 bases). Germline values: CDR1 ENHRY, CDR2 SYGVKD. V was shortened by 2 bases and J by 0 bases, with 7 bases between the two germline ends. The CDR3 loop spans 14 amino acids. CDR3 DNA: TGTGCCATCAGTGAGGACAGGATGAACACTGAAGCTTTCTTT. It specifies CAISEDRMNTEAFF.

This chain's CDR3 is CASSIPGQGKETQYF. The CDR3 DNA reads as TGTGCCAGTAGTATTCCGGGACAGGGCAAAGAGACCCAGTACTTC. The chain combines TRBV19 with TRBJ2-5; 9 bases align to TRBD1. The CDR3 runs 15 residues. V shed 3 bases, J shed 3 bases, and the junction held 5 bases outside the gene matches. Germline loops: CDR1 LNHDA, CDR2 SQIVND (reference sequence).

The V call is TRBV5-4, the J call TRBJ2-7; 7 nucleotides align to TRBD2. In germline, CDR1 is SGHNT, CDR2 YYREEE (reference sequence). This CDR3 comprises 16 residues. J was trimmed by 2 bases and V by 0 bases; bases with no gene match: 8. CDR3 DNA sequence: TGTGCCAGCAGCTTGGCCAAGGGACTAAAAACCTACGAGCAGTACTTC. It codes for CASSLAKGLKTYEQYF.

Only a few counts were recorded for this clone. Relative to the germline gene, one junction end is altered; a read error may explain this. The chain combines TRBV14 with TRBJ1-6; D gene uncertain. This CDR3 region has 13 residues. CDR1 is SGHDN, CDR2 FVKESK, per germline. This CDR3 is CASSQEGNSPLHF. The CDR3 region has the DNA TGTGCCAGCAGTCAAGAGGGTAATTCACCCCTCCACTTT.

DNA for the CDR3: TGTGCCAGCAGTCCAGGGTCCTTCAGTGATACGCAGTATTTT. Translated, it gives CASSPGSFSDTQYF. J is TRBJ2-3 and V is TRBV5-4; possible D gene TRBD1, 5 bases. The CDR3 extends over 14 amino acids. Germline values: CDR1 SGHNT, CDR2 YYREEE (reference sequence). Between the trimmed V and J ends, which lost 5 bases and 6 bases, there was a span of 16 bases.

As concerns this clone: Just one base apart from a much larger clone, this may be a read error. The chain uses TRBV6-1 and TRBJ2-3; D uncertain. The CDR3 runs 12 residues. The germline V and J ends were trimmed by 5 bases and 0 bases, with 3 bases remaining between them. Per germline, CDR1 MNHNS and CDR2 SASEGT. The CDR3 DNA reads as TGTGCCAGCAGTATTAGCACAGATACGCAGTATTTT. Translating gives CASSISTDTQYF.

This clone has a handful of counts. J is TRBJ2-1 and V is TRBV5-4; TRBD2 agrees at 16 bases. V trimming: 4 bases; J trimming: 6 bases; junction bases outside the gene matches: 7. The CDR3 runs to 17 residues. CDR1 and CDR2 (germline): SGHNT, YYREEE (reference sequence). Here the CDR3 reads CASSPGLAGGYSNEQFF. The CDR3 region has the DNA TGTGCCAGCAGCCCGGGACTAGCGGGGGGGTATAGCAATGAGCAGTTCTTC.

This clone has only a few counts. This chain connects TRBV2 to TRBJ2-7; D is possibly TRBD1 (5 bases). The CDR3 is 13 amino acids. The V end lost 6 bases, the J end lost 4 bases, and 13 bases lay between the germline ends. The V gene's germline CDR1 is SNHLY and CDR2 FYNNEI. The CDR3 sequence: CASSLLQAYEQYF. In DNA, the CDR3 is TGTGCCAGCAGCCTTCTACAGGCGTACGAGCAGTACTTC.

This clone was found a few times. The chain employs TRBV7-9 and TRBJ1-3; D unclear. V was pared by 5 bases and J by 9 bases, with 11 bases between. CDR3 length equals 12 residues. The germline CDR1 and CDR2 sequences are SEHNR and FQNEAQ (reference sequence). In nucleotides, the CDR3 is TGTGCCAGCAGCGGTTCGGGGAGCACCATATATTTT. Amino acids: CASSGSGSTIYF.

The V gene is TRBV5-1, the J gene TRBJ2-7, with D possibly called TRBD1 or TRBD2 (5 bases each). CDR3 length: 13 residues. The V end lost 7 bases, the J end lost 3 bases, and 14 bases lay between the germline ends. Germline values: CDR1 SGHRS, CDR2 YFSETQ. The CDR3 sequence: CASRDQGSYEQYF. Written as DNA, the CDR3 is TGCGCCAGCCGGGATCAGGGAAGCTACGAGCAGTACTTC.

The J gene is TRBJ2-1, the V gene TRBV4-3, with TRBD2 matching over 9 bases. CDR3 size: 16 residues. V lost 0 bases and J lost 3; bases outside the gene matches: 3. Germline-derived CDR1 and CDR2 are LGHNA and YSLEER. In DNA, the CDR3 is TGCGCCAGCAGCCAAGAGGCTAGCGGGATCTACAATGAGCAGTTCTTC. It translates to CASSQEASGIYNEQFF.

This clone was seen a handful of times. The identical CDR3 is also encoded by other nucleotide sequences in the sample. The CDR3 here is CAISEGPEQYF. The CDR3 DNA is TGTGCCATCAGTGAGGGACCCGAGCAGTACTTC. The V and J genes are TRBV10-3 and TRBJ2-7, with D hard to call. Per the germline V gene, CDR1 is ENHRY and CDR2 is SYGVKD. CDR3 size: 11 residues. Between the trimmed V and J ends, which lost 2 bases and 6 bases, there was a span of 5 bases.

V usage is TRBV5-8 and J usage is TRBJ2-1, with 7 bases identical to TRBD1. CDR1 is SGHTS and CDR2 is YDEGEE in the germline V gene. This CDR3 contains 12 residues. The J segment lost 9 bases and the V segment lost 4 bases, leaving 4 bases of the junction unmatched. The CDR3 loop reads CASSPGGPEQFF. CDR3 bases: TGTGCCAGCAGCCCAGGGGGTCCTGAGCAGTTCTTC.

The chain is built from TRBV5-1 and TRBJ2-5; perhaps TRBD2 as D (6 bases). Germline lookup yields CDR1 SGHRS and CDR2 YFSETQ. Trimming took 2 bases from V and 2 from J, leaving 13 bases between them. There are 15 residues in the CDR3. CDR3 protein: CASSFTSSSQETQYF. DNA for the CDR3: TGCGCCAGCAGCTTCACTAGCTCTTCACAAGAGACCCAGTACTTC. Full variable domain (outside the CDR3, taken from reference TRBV5-1 and TRBJ2-5): KAGVTQTPRYLIKTRGQQVTLSCSPISGHRSVSWYQQTPGQGLQFLFEYFSETQRNKGNFPGRFSGRQFSNSRSEMNVSTLELGDSALYLCASSFTSSSQETQYFGPGTRLLVL.

This clone occurred once. The V call is TRBV10-3, the J call TRBJ2-1, with D unresolved. The CDR3 sequence is 14 residues long. CDR1 is ENHRY, CDR2 SYGVKD, per germline. V was pared by 4 bases and J by 6 bases, with 13 bases between. CDR3 in amino acids: CAISGPEVSNEQFF. The CDR3 DNA sequence: TGTGCCATCAGTGGCCCCGAGGTTAGCAATGAGCAGTTCTTC.

For the CDR3, the DNA is TGTGCCAGCAGTTTCAATCTCCTTGGGACTAGCGGGGGGCCTGAACATCCCTACGAGCAGTACTTC. Residues: CASSFNLLGTSGGPEHPYEQYF. The rearrangement uses TRBV28 and TRBJ2-7; 15 bases map to TRBD2. The germline CDR1 and CDR2 sequences are MDHEN and SYDVKM. CDR3 length: 22 residues. Unmatched junction bases numbered 20, after V lost 3 bases and J lost 2 bases.

The chain couples TRBV6-6 to TRBJ1-1; D not resolved. V gave up 2 bases and J gave up 3 bases, with 16 bases separating them. Germline lookup yields CDR1 MNHNY and CDR2 SVGAGI (reference sequence). The CDR3 contains 16 residues. The CDR3 region is CASSYPPRVEDTEAFF. The CDR3 DNA sequence: TGTGCCAGCAGTTACCCACCTAGGGTAGAGGACACTGAAGCTTTCTTT.

This chain uses TRBV5-4 with TRBJ1-6; 7 bases fit TRBD1. In germline, CDR1 is SGHNT, CDR2 YYREEE (reference sequence). V was clipped by 4 bases and J by 6 bases; unmatched bases: 7. The CDR3 contains 15 residues. This chain's CDR3 is CASSRGTEPNSPLHF. CDR3 nucleotides: TGTGCCAGCAGCCGAGGGACAGAGCCTAATTCACCCCTCCACTTT. Drawing the rest from reference TRBV5-4 and TRBJ1-6, the complete variable domain is ETGVTQSPTHLIKTRGQQVTLRCSSQSGHNTVSWYQQALGQGPQFIFQYYREEENGRGNFPPRFSGLQFPNYSSELNVNALELDDSALYLCASSRGTEPNSPLHFGNGTRLTVT.

The chain couples TRBV11-2 to TRBJ2-3, with TRBD2 matching 8 bases. Per germline, CDR1 SGHAT and CDR2 FQNNGV. The CDR3 is made up of 15 amino acids. J gave up 1 base and V 5 bases, and 5 bases lay outside the gene matches. The CDR3 DNA is TGTGCCAGCAGCCGGGGGACTAGGGGCACAGATACGCAGTATTTT. Protein: CASSRGTRGTDTQYF.

The chain recombines TRBV12-5 with TRBJ1-4, with unresolved D. Trimming removed 6 bases from V and 2 bases from J, with 25 bases in between. CDR3 size: 19 residues. The germline V gene has CDR1 LGHNT and CDR2 FRNRAP. The CDR3 DNA follows: TGTGCTAGTGGCCAAGCCGCGGCCCCAGGCGGGTGGACTAATGAAAAACTGTTTTTT. Its translation: CASGQAAAPGGWTNEKLFF.

Comment on this clone: The sample has other DNA sequences that encode this CDR3 too. The chain uses TRBV7-9 and TRBJ2-7; TRBD2 matches 10 bases. The CDR3 extends over 15 amino acids. CDR1 is SEHNR, CDR2 FQNEAQ, per germline (reference sequence). V lost 1 base and J lost 7; bases outside the gene matches: 7. CDR3 in DNA: TGTGCCAGCAGCTTAGGGCTAGCGGGGGTAGGAGAGCAGTACTTC. It codes for CASSLGLAGVGEQYF.